The rows below give T cell receptor beta chains drawn from one sample of a study of T cells after yellow fever vaccination. TCRdb reanalysed the 5' RACE reads using MiXCR and keeps one entry per CDR3 protein. The table has about 310,000 distinct CDR3 sequences, more than 3% seen once; the top ten hold around 20%. The sequenced sample was PBMCs, obtained on the day of the yellow fever booster vaccination. All receptors come from a man aged 18 to 29 who received the YFV17D yellow fever vaccine. The CDR3 runs from the conserved cysteine through the conserved F or W. The D gene is left open where the match is weak. Expanded clones are given a class, and other clones once, few, many or no size at all.

>TRBJ2-1|NA|TRBV7-2|NA
TGTGCCAGCACCCAGCAGCCCGGGAATGAGCAGTTCTTC
CASTQQPGNEQFF
>TRBJ1-2|NA|TRBV18|NA
TGTGCCAGCTCGCGACATGGCTACTACACCTTC
CASSRHGYYTF
>TRBJ2-1|NA|TRBV15|few
TGTGCCACCAGCAGGGGCCCCCAAGACAATGAGCAGTTCTTC
CATSRGPQDNEQFF
>TRBJ2-1|NA|TRBV29-1|many
TGCAGCGTTGAAGGACCCCACGGGGGCTCCTACAATGAGCAGTTCTTC
CSVEGPHGGSYNEQFF
>TRBJ1-5|NA|TRBV10-3|many
TGTGCCATCAGGGCCGAGGGGGGCAATCAGCCCCAGCATTTT
CAIRAEGGNQPQHF
>TRBJ1-1|NA|TRBV29-1|NA
TGCAGCGTTCAATACAGGGAGAACACTGAAGCTTTCTTT
CSVQYRENTEAFF
>TRBJ1-2|NA|TRBV4-3|few
TGCGCCAGCAGCCAAGACCCAGTGGCGATAGGCTACACCTTC
CASSQDPVAIGYTF
>TRBJ2-1|NA|TRBV4-2|NA
TGTGCCAGCAGCCAAGTAGAGGATGAGCAGTTCTTC
CASSQVEDEQFF
>TRBJ1-3|NA|TRBV10-3|many
TGTGCCATCAGTGACACCGGGAAAACTGGAAACACCATATATTTT
CAISDTGKTGNTIYF
>TRBJ1-1|NA|TRBV5-1|many
TGCGCCAGCAGCTACATGGACAGCCCGAACACTGAAGCTTTCTTT
CASSYMDSPNTEAFF
>TRBJ1-1|TRBD1|TRBV12-3/TRBV12-4|few
TGTGCCAGCAGAACCAGGGGGACTACTGAAGCTTTCTTT
CASRTRGTTEAFF
>TRBJ1-3|TRBD1|TRBV5-1|many
TGCGCCAGCAGCTTGGGACAGGGGGCCTCGGGAAACACCATATATTTT
CASSLGQGASGNTIYF
>TRBJ1-4|TRBD1|TRBV5-1|few
TGCGCCAGCAGCGATCCGGGACAGGGTCGTGAAAAACTGTTTTTT
CASSDPGQGREKLFF
>TRBJ2-2|NA|TRBV12-3/TRBV12-4|few
TGTGCCAGCAGTTTCATAGGACTACGCAACACCGGGGAGCTGTTTTTT
CASSFIGLRNTGELFF
>TRBJ1-1|NA|TRBV15|few
TGTGCCACCAGCAGAGCTCTTGGAGGGGGTGACACTGAAGCTTTCTTT
CATSRALGGGDTEAFF
>TRBJ1-2|NA|TRBV4-3|many
TGCGCCAGCAGCCAAGATCTGACGGCTCGCTATGGCTACACCTTC
CASSQDLTARYGYTF
>TRBJ1-1|NA|TRBV3-2|few
TGTGCCAGCAGCCTACCCCCGGGGGGATATATGAACACTGAAGCTTTCTTT
CASSLPPGGYMNTEAFF
>TRBJ2-5|NA|TRBV7-6|NA
TGTGCCAGCAGCTTAACGGTGGTAGGAGAGACCCAGTACTTC
CASSLTVVGETQYF
>TRBJ2-3|TRBD2|TRBV20-1|many
TGCAGTGCTAGGGCTTGGACTAGCGGGGGGCAAGATACGCAGTATTTT
CSARAWTSGGQDTQYF
>TRBJ2-2|TRBD2|TRBV5-1|many
TGCGCCAGCAGCTTTAGCGGGGGGAACACCGGGGAGCTGTTTTTT
CASSFSGGNTGELFF
>TRBJ2-1|TRBD1|TRBV7-9|few
TGTGCCAGCCTCATGGACAGGGGACGGAATGAGCAGTTCTTC
CASLMDRGRNEQFF
>TRBJ2-1|NA|TRBV6-5|many
TGTGCCACGTGGGTCTTAGGGTTCAATGAGCAGTTCTTC
CATWVLGFNEQFF
>TRBJ2-1|TRBD1|TRBV19|few
TGTGCCAGTAGTATTGGGACAGGGGACTACAATGAGCAGTTCTTC
CASSIGTGDYNEQFF
>TRBJ2-3|TRBD2|TRBV5-1|few
TGCGCCAGCACGGATTCTAGCGGGGGCACAGATACGCAGTATTTT
CASTDSSGGTDTQYF
>TRBJ1-6|NA|TRBV20-1|NA
TGCAGTGCATCAACTCGGGACAACTCCTATAATTCACCCCTCCACTTT
CSASTRDNSYNSPLHF
>TRBJ2-1|TRBD2|TRBV4-3|many
TGCGCCAGCAGCCAAGGGGAGGGAAGCTCCTACAATGAGCAGTTCTTC
CASSQGEGSSYNEQFF
>TRBJ2-2|NA|TRBV24-1|NA
TGTGCCACCAGCGAGGCCATGGCGATGGACACCGGGGAGCTGTTTTTT
CATSEAMAMDTGELFF
>TRBJ1-5|NA|TRBV12-3/TRBV12-4|NA
TGTGCCAGCACAGCCGGGACCCCGTACAATCAGCCCCAGCATTTT
CASTAGTPYNQPQHF
>TRBJ1-1|TRBD1|TRBV5-1|many
TGCGCCAGCAGCTGGGACAGCCAAGCTTTCTTT
CASSWDSQAFF
>TRBJ2-6|TRBD1|TRBV7-8|NA
TGTGCCAGCAGCTTGCGGACAGGGTTTTCTGGGGCCAACGTCCTGACTTTC
CASSLRTGFSGANVLTF
>TRBJ2-1|TRBD2|TRBV3-1|few
TGTGCCAGCAGCCAATCTCCTTTCGCGGGGGGGGAAAACAATGAGCAGTTCTTC
CASSQSPFAGGENNEQFF
>TRBJ2-1|NA|TRBV30|many
TGTGCCTGGGAAGGGGCAGTCTCCTACAATGAGCAGTTCTTC
CAWEGAVSYNEQFF
>TRBJ2-7|NA|TRBV4-3|many
TGCGCCAGCAGCCAAGATCTGGGCCCCGAAGTTTACGAGCAGTACTTC
CASSQDLGPEVYEQYF
>TRBJ2-7|NA|TRBV5-1|NA
TGCGCCAGCAGCTTGGGCCAGTGGAGCTCCTACGAGCAGTACTTC
CASSLGQWSSYEQYF
>TRBJ2-3|TRBD2|TRBV5-5|many
TGTGCCAGCAGCACGGGGACTAGCGGGGCGGATACGCAGTATTTT
CASSTGTSGADTQYF
>TRBJ1-6|NA|TRBV4-3|few
TGCGCCAGCAGCCAAGACACAAATAATTCACCCCTCCACTTT
CASSQDTNNSPLHF
>TRBJ2-1|TRBD1|TRBV5-5|many
TGTGCCAGCAGCTTGGGGACAGGGCCCCACAATGAGCAGTTCTTC
CASSLGTGPHNEQFF
>TRBJ2-7|NA|TRBV12-3/TRBV12-4|many
TGTGCCAGCAGTCCCCAATCCTACGAGCAGTACTTC
CASSPQSYEQYF
>TRBJ2-1|NA|TRBV9|many
TGTGCCAGCAGCCCTAGTAAGGGGGGCCCCTACAATGAGCAGTTCTTC
CASSPSKGGPYNEQFF
>TRBJ2-3|NA|TRBV4-3|few
TGCGCCAGCAGCCAAGTCATCGGCACGACGGATACGCAGTATTTT
CASSQVIGTTDTQYF
>TRBJ1-2|NA|TRBV5-5|NA
TGTGCCAGCAGCTTGGATACGATATATGGCTACACCTTC
CASSLDTIYGYTF
>TRBJ1-1|NA|TRBV2|many
TGTGCCAGCAGTGGAAGCGGGACTAGGGTCACTGAAGCTTTCTTT
CASSGSGTRVTEAFF
>TRBJ2-7|TRBD1|TRBV20-1|many
TGCAGTGCTTATCACAGGGGAACCTACGAGCAGTACTTC
CSAYHRGTYEQYF
>TRBJ2-7|NA|TRBV7-9|many
TGTGCCAGCAGCTCCCTAGCGAGCACCTACGAGCAGTACTTC
CASSSLASTYEQYF
>TRBJ2-7|NA|TRBV6-5|NA
TGTGCCAGCGGGGGGACAGAGGGCTACGAGCAGTACTTC
CASGGTEGYEQYF
>TRBJ1-5|TRBD1|TRBV12-3/TRBV12-4|NA
TGTGCCAGCAGTTTCGGACAGGGGCTCAATCAGCCCCAGCATTTT
CASSFGQGLNQPQHF
>TRBJ1-6|NA|TRBV6-5|NA
TGTGCCAGCATCCAGACAGTCCCAAGGTCACCCCTCCACTTT
CASIQTVPRSPLHF
>TRBJ2-1|NA|TRBV7-2|NA
TGTGCCAGCAGCTTAGTGGCAGCGGGTCGCGGAGTATACAATGAGCAGTTCTTC
CASSLVAAGRGVYNEQFF
>TRBJ1-2|NA|TRBV28|many
TGTGCCAGCAGTCCGGGGGCTAACTATGGCTACACCTTC
CASSPGANYGYTF
>TRBJ1-2|NA|TRBV12-3/TRBV12-4|many
TGTGCCAGCAGTTTTGAGGCAGGGGCTAACTATGGCTACACCTTC
CASSFEAGANYGYTF
>TRBJ1-2|NA|TRBV6-6|few
TGTGCCAGCAGCAGGCCCCACTATGGCTACACCTTC
CASSRPHYGYTF